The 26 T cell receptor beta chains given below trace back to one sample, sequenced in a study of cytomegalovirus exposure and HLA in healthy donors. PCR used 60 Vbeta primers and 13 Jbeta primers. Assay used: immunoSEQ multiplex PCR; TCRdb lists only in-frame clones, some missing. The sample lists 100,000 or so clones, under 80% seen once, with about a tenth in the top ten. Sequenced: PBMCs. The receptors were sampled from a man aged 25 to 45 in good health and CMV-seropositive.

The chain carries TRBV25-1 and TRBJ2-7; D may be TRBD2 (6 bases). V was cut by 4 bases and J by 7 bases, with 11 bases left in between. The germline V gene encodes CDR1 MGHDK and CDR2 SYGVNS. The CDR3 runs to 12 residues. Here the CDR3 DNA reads TGTGCCAGCAGTGCGGGGGTGGGGGAGCAGTACTTC. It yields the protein CASSAGVGEQYF.

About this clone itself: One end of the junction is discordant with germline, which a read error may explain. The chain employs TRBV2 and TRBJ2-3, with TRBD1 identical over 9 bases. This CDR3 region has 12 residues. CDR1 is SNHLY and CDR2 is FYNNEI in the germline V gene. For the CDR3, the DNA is TGTGCCAGCAGGGAAGACAGGGGGACGCAGTATTTT. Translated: CASREDRGTQYF.

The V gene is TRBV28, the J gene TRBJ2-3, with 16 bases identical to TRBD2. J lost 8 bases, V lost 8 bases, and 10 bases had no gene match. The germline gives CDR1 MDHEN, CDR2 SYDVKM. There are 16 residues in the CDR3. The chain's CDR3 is CASEAGTSGGAGTQYF. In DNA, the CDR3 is TGTGCCAGCGAAGCTGGGACTAGCGGGGGGGCGGGTACGCAGTATTTT.

CDR3 sequence (DNA): TGTGCCAGCTCTCCGACAGGGGGCGCAGAGACCCAGTACTTC. Encoded protein: CASSPTGGAETQYF. J is TRBJ2-5 and V is TRBV18; 10 bases match TRBD1. The CDR3 extends over 14 amino acids. V trimming: 6 bases; J trimming: 4 bases; junction bases outside the gene matches: 5. Germline V gene data show CDR1 as KGHSH and CDR2 as LQKENI.

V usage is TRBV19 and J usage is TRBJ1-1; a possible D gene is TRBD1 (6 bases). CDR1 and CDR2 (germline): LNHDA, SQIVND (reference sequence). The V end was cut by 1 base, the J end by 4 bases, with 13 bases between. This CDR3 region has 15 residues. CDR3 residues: CASSIGGGPGTEAFF. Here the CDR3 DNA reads TGTGCCAGTAGTATAGGCGGGGGGCCCGGCACTGAAGCTTTCTTT.

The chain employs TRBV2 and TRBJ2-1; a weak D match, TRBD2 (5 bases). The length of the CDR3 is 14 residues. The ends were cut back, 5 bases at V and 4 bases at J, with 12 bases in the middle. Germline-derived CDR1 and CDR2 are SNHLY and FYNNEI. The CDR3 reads CASSPGRTYNEQFF. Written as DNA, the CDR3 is TGTGCCAGCAGTCCCGGACGGACTTACAATGAGCAGTTCTTC. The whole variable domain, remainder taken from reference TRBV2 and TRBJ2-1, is EPEVTQTPSHQVTQMGQEVILRCVPISNHLYFYWYRQILGQKVEFLVSFYNNEISEKSEIFDDQFSVERPDGSNFTLKIRSTKLEDSAMYFCASSPGRTYNEQFFGPGTRLTVL.

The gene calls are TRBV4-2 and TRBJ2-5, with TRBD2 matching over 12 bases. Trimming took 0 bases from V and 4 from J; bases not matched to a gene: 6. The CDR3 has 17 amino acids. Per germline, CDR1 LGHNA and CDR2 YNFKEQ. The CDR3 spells CASSQELAGGIGETQYF. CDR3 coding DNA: TGTGCCAGCAGCCAAGAACTAGCGGGGGGTATAGGAGAGACCCAGTACTTC.

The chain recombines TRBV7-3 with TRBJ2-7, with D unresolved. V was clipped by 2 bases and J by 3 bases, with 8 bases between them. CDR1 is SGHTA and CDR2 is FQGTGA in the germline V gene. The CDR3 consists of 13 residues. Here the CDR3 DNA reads TGTGCCAGCAGCTTAGACACCGTCTACGAGCAGTACTTC. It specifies CASSLDTVYEQYF.

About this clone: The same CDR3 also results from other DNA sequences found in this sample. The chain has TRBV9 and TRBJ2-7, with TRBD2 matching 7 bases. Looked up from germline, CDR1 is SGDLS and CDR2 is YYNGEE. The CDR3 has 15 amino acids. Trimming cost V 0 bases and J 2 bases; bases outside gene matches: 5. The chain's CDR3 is CASSVGGGVTYEQYF. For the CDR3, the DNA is TGTGCCAGCAGCGTAGGGGGAGGGGTCACCTACGAGCAGTACTTC.

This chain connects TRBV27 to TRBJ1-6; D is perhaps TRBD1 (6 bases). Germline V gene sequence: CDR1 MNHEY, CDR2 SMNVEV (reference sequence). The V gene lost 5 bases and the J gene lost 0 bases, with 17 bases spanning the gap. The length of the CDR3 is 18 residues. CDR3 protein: CASSLAGTRSSYNSPLHF. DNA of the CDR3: TGTGCCAGCAGTCTAGCCGGGACAAGGAGCTCCTATAATTCACCCCTCCACTTT.

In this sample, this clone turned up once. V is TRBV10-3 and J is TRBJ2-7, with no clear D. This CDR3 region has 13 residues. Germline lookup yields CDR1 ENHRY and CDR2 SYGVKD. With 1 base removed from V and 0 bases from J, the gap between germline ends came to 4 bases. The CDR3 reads CAISEFNSYEQYF. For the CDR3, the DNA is TGTGCCATCAGTGAGTTTAACTCCTACGAGCAGTACTTC.

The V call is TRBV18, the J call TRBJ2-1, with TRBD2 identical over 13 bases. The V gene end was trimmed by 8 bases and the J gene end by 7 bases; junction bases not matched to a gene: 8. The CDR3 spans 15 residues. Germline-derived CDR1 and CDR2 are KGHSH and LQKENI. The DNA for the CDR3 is TGTGCCAGCGTATCACTAGCGGGGGGGCCGAATGAGCAGTTCTTC. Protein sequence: CASVSLAGGPNEQFF.

The CDR3 nucleotides are TGCGCCAGCAGCACCAACCCGACAGGAACCTATGGCTACACCTTC. As protein: CASSTNPTGTYGYTF. V and J are TRBV5-1 and TRBJ1-2; TRBD1 is a possible D gene (6 bases). CDR3 length: 15 residues. CDR1 is SGHRS and CDR2 is YFSETQ in the germline V gene. V dropped 4 bases and J dropped 4 bases, with 17 bases sitting between them. The full variable domain, completed using reference TRBV5-1 and TRBJ1-2, is KAGVTQTPRYLIKTRGQQVTLSCSPISGHRSVSWYQQTPGQGLQFLFEYFSETQRNKGNFPGRFSGRQFSNSRSEMNVSTLELGDSALYLCASSTNPTGTYGYTFGSGTRLTVV.

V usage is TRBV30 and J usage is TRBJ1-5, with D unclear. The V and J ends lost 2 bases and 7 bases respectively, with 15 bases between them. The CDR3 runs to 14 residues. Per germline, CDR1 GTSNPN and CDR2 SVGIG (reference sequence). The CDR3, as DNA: TGTGCCTGGAGTACCCTTACGGGTGGCCAGCCCCAGCATTTT. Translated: CAWSTLTGGQPQHF.

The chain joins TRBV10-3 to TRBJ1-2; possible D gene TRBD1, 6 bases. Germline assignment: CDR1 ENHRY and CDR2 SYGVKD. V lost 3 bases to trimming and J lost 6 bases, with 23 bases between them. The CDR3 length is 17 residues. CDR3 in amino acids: CAISDPNIGGASHGYTF. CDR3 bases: TGTGCCATCAGTGACCCGAATATTGGGGGGGCGTCGCATGGCTACACCTTC.

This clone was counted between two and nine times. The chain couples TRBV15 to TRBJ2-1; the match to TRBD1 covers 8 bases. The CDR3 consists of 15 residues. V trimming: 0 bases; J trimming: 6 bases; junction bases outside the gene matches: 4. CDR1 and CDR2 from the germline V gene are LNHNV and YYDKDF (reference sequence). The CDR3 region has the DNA TGTGCCACCAGCAGAGATCACGACAGGGGCAATGAGCAGTTCTTC. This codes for CATSRDHDRGNEQFF.

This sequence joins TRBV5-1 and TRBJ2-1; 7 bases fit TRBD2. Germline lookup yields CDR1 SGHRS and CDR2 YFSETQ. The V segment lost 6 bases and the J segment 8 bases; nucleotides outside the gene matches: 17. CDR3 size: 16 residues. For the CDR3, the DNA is TGCGCCAGCAACTGGGGCGGGGGTCTGGGTGTGGATGAGCAGTTCTTC. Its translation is CASNWGGGLGVDEQFF.

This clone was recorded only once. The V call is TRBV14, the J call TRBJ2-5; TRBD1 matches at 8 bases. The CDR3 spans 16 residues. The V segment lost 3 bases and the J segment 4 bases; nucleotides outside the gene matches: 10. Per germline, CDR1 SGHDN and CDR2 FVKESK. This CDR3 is CASSQEWDRRRETQYF. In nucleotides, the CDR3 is TGTGCCAGCAGCCAGGAGTGGGACAGGCGGCGAGAGACCCAGTACTTC.

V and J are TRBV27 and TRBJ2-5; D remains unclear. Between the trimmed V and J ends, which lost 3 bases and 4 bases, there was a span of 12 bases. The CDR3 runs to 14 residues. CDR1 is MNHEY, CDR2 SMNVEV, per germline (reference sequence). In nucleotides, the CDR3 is TGTGCCAGCAGTTTGGGCCGTCGATCAGAGACCCAGTACTTC. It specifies CASSLGRRSETQYF.

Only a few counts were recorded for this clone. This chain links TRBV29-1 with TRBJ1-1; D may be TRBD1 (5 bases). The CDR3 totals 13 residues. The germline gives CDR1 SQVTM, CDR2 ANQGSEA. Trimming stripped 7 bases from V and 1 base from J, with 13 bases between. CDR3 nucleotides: TGCAGCGGCAGGGTTTTTGAGAACACTGAAGCTTTCTTT. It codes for CSGRVFENTEAFF.

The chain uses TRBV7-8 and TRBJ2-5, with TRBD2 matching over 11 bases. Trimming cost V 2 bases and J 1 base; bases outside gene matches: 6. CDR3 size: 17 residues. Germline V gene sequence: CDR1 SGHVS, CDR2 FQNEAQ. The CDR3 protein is CASSLLSGGALQETQYF. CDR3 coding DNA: TGTGCCAGCAGCTTACTTAGCGGGGGGGCCCTCCAAGAGACCCAGTACTTC. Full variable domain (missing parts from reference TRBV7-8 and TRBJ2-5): GAGVSQSPRYKVAKRGQDVALRCDPISGHVSLFWYQQALGQGPEFLTYFQNEAQLDKSGLPSDRFFAERPEGSVSTLKIQRTQQEDSAVYLCASSLLSGGALQETQYFGPGTRLLVL.

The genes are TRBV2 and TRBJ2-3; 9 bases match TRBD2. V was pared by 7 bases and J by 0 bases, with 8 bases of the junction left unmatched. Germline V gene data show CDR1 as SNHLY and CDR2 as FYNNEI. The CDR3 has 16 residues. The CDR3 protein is CASKEWSGGSTDTQYF. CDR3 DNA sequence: TGTGCCAGCAAGGAGTGGAGCGGGGGGAGCACAGATACGCAGTATTTT.

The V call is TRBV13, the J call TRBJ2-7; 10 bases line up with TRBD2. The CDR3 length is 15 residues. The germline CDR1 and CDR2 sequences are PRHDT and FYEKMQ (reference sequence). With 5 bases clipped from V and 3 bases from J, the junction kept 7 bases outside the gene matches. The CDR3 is CASSLKAGGHYEQYF. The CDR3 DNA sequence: TGTGCCAGCAGCCTAAAAGCGGGGGGGCACTACGAGCAGTACTTC.

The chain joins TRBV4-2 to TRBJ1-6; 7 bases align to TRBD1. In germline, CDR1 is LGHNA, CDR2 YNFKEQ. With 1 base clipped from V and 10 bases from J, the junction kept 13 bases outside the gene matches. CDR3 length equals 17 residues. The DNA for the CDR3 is TGTGCCAGCAGCCAAGCCTTAAGCCGGCAGGGGGGCTCACCCCTCCACTTT. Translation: CASSQALSRQGGSPLHF.

In DNA form, the CDR3 reads TGTGCCAGCAGTTACTCTGGCGGGGGGGCTTATGAGCAGTTCTTC. This sequence encodes CASSYSGGGAYEQFF. The J gene is TRBJ2-1, the V gene TRBV6-5, with TRBD2 matching 9 bases. The V gene's germline CDR1 is MNHEY and CDR2 SVGAGI. The V segment lost 0 bases and the J segment 8 bases; nucleotides outside the gene matches: 5. The CDR3 length is 15 residues.

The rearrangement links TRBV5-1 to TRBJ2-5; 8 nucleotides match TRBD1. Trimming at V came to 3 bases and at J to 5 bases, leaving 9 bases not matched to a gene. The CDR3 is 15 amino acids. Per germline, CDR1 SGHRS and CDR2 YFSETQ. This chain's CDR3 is CASSSPPGGGETQYF. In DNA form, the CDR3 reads TGCGCCAGCAGCTCCCCCCCAGGGGGCGGGGAGACCCAGTACTTC.